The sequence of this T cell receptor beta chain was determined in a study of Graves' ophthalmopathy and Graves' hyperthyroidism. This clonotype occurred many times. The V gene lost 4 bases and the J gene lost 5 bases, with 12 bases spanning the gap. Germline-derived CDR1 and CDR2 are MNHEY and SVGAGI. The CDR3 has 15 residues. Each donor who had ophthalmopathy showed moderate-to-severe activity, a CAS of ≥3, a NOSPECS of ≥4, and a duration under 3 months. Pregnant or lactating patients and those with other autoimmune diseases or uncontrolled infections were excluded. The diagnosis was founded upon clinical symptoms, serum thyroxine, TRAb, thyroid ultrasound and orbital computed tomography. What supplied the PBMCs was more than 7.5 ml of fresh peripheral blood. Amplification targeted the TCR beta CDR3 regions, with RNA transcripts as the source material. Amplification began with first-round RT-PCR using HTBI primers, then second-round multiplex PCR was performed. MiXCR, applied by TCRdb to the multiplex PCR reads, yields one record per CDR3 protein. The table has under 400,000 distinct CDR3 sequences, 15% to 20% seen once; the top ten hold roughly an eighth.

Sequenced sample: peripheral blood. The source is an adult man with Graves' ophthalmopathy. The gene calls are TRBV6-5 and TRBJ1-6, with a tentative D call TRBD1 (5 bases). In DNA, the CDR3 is TGTGCCAGCAGTTCCGGGACGGCGAATAATTCACCCCTCCACTTT. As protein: CASSSGTANNSPLHF.